The 16 T cell receptor beta chains below were found in one sample sequenced in a study of shared clonotypes between healthy human individuals. This table comes from immunoSEQ multiplex PCR, and its TCRdb copy is limited to in-frame clones, with some not included. Of approximately 1,500,000 clones in the sample, roughly 96% were seen once. Sequencing was done on a sample of naive CD4+ T cells sorted from blood. The subset was: CD45RA+ positively selected. The receptors were sampled from a man younger than 45 in good health.

The rearrangement links TRBV7-8 to TRBJ2-2; 13 nucleotides match TRBD2. Germline trimming cut 5 bases from V and 4 bases from J; bases unmatched to any gene: 7. In germline, CDR1 is SGHVS, CDR2 FQNEAQ. The CDR3 consists of 17 residues. The CDR3, as DNA: TGTGCCAGCAGCGGACTAGCGGGAGTAGATAGCACCGGGGAGCTGTTTTTT. Translation: CASSGLAGVDSTGELFF.

The rearrangement uses TRBV19 and TRBJ2-2, with D unresolved. From germline, CDR1 is LNHDA and CDR2 SQIVND (reference sequence). This CDR3 region has 14 residues. V lost 4 bases to trimming and J lost 5 bases, with 11 bases between them. CDR3 DNA sequence: TGTGCCAGTAGTAGCCCTGGGGAAACCGGGGAGCTGTTTTTT. This encodes CASSSPGETGELFF.

V is TRBV6-1 and J is TRBJ2-7; 7 positions match TRBD1. The trim removed 1 base at V and 4 bases at J, leaving 4 bases unmatched. The CDR3 has 14 residues. Germline values: CDR1 MNHNS, CDR2 SASEGT. The CDR3: CASSEGTGWYEQYF. CDR3 nucleotide sequence: TGTGCCAGCAGTGAAGGGACAGGTTGGTACGAGCAGTACTTC.

The CDR3 nucleotides are TGCGCCAGCAGTAAAATCGGACAGGGGGTTTATGGCTACACCTTC. It yields the protein CASSKIGQGVYGYTF. This chain joins TRBV4-1 and TRBJ1-2; 10 positions match TRBD1. The V segment lost 6 bases and the J segment 5 bases; nucleotides outside the gene matches: 9. CDR3 length: 15 residues. CDR1 and CDR2 (germline): MGHRA, YSYEKL.

V usage is TRBV18 and J usage is TRBJ1-1, with 7 positions matching TRBD1. The CDR3 extends over 16 amino acids. Looked up from germline, CDR1 is KGHSH and CDR2 is LQKENI. The junction had 12 bases not matched to a gene; V was cut back by 4 bases and J by 4 bases. DNA of the CDR3: TGTGCCAGCTCACTTCTGGGACAGCTCGAGAGCACTGAAGCTTTCTTT. Its protein product is CASSLLGQLESTEAFF.

The CDR3 here is CASSLGHRRTEAFF. The DNA of the CDR3 is TGTGCCAGCAGCTTGGGACACAGAAGGACTGAAGCTTTCTTT. This chain uses TRBV5-5 with TRBJ1-1; D unclear. The V gene lost 0 bases and the J gene lost 5 bases, with 11 bases spanning the gap. This CDR3 region has 14 residues. Per germline, CDR1 SGHKS and CDR2 YYEKEE (reference sequence).

The V gene is TRBV5-5, the J gene TRBJ2-7, with 9 bases fitting TRBD1. The CDR3 has 15 amino acids. Germline V gives CDR1 SGHKS, CDR2 YYEKEE (reference sequence). The V segment lost 3 bases and the J segment 3 bases; nucleotides outside the gene matches: 7. CDR3 sequence reads: CASSSRTGAFYEQYF. The CDR3 DNA reads TGTGCCAGCAGCTCGAGGACAGGGGCGTTCTACGAGCAGTACTTC.

The chain links TRBV29-1 to TRBJ2-7, with 11 bases identical to TRBD1. CDR1 and CDR2 (germline): SQVTM, ANQGSEA. The CDR3 length is 16 residues. Trimming removed 3 bases from V and 3 bases from J; junction bases left unmatched: 10. This CDR3 is CSVEVLRTGGSYEQYF. CDR3 nucleotide sequence: TGCAGCGTTGAGGTTCTCAGGACAGGGGGCAGCTACGAGCAGTACTTC.

The rearrangement uses TRBV5-1 and TRBJ2-7; 10 bases align to TRBD2. V gave up 3 bases and J gave up 4 bases; unmatched junction bases: 7. CDR3 size: 15 residues. Germline CDR1 reads SGHRS; CDR2 reads YFSETQ. In nucleotides, the CDR3 is TGCGCCAGCAGCTCCTGGACTAGCGGATTATACGAGCAGTACTTC. Its protein is CASSSWTSGLYEQYF.

V gene TRBV2 combines with J gene TRBJ2-1; D gene unclear. The CDR3 is made up of 15 amino acids. The germline V gene has CDR1 SNHLY and CDR2 FYNNEI. Trimming pared 5 bases from V and 0 bases from J, leaving 11 bases between. In DNA form, the CDR3 reads TGTGCCAGCAGTACCGGACGGAACTCCTACAATGAGCAGTTCTTC. Translated: CASSTGRNSYNEQFF.

This chain joins TRBV2 and TRBJ2-6; the D gene is possibly TRBD2 (6 bases). The CDR3 is 19 residues long. Trimming removed 7 bases from V and 0 bases from J, with 22 bases in between. Looked up from germline, CDR1 is SNHLY and CDR2 is FYNNEI. The CDR3 DNA reads as TGTGCCAGCACCACCACCCGGGAGATTCGACTCTCTGGGGCCAACGTCCTGACTTTC. The encoded protein is CASTTTREIRLSGANVLTF.

The chain joins TRBV6-5 to TRBJ2-7, with unresolved D. Germline CDR1 is MNHEY and CDR2 is SVGAGI. V was trimmed by 0 bases and J by 0 bases, leaving 6 bases between them. The CDR3 is 14 residues long. The CDR3 region has the DNA TGTGCCAGCAGTTACTCATCCCTCTCCTACGAGCAGTACTTC. Its protein product is CASSYSSLSYEQYF.

The chain joins TRBV11-2 to TRBJ1-1, with D possibly being TRBD1 (5 bases). Germline CDR1 and CDR2: SGHAT and FQNNGV. Trimming took off 5 bases at V and 2 bases at J, with 15 bases between the two ends. The CDR3 has 15 residues. CDR3: CASSIRQSLNTEAFF. In DNA, the CDR3 is TGTGCCAGCAGCATCCGACAGAGCCTAAACACTGAAGCTTTCTTT.

This chain links TRBV5-1 with TRBJ2-2; possibly TRBD1 or TRBD2 for D (5 bases each). Per germline, CDR1 SGHRS and CDR2 YFSETQ. V was cut by 0 bases and J by 6 bases, with 12 bases left in between. This CDR3 contains 15 residues. CDR3: CASSLDPLGAGELFF. The CDR3 DNA follows: TGCGCCAGCAGCTTGGACCCCTTGGGGGCCGGGGAGCTGTTTTTT.

J is TRBJ2-1 and V is TRBV6-5; D call uncertain. Between the trimmed V and J ends, which lost 3 bases and 9 bases, there was a span of 12 bases. The CDR3 runs 13 residues. Germline values: CDR1 MNHEY, CDR2 SVGAGI. CDR3 sequence reads: CASSYTGFSEQFF. As DNA, the CDR3 is TGTGCCAGCAGTTATACGGGTTTCAGTGAGCAGTTCTTC.

This clone showed up just once. This chain links TRBV6-1 with TRBJ1-4; D ambiguous. Germline CDR1 is MNHNS and CDR2 is SASEGT. This CDR3 is 12 amino acids long. V lost 6 bases and J lost 2, with 4 bases in between. The CDR3 sequence: CASRGTNEKLFF. CDR3 sequence (DNA): TGTGCCAGCAGGGGTACTAATGAAAAACTGTTTTTT.